A single sample is the source of the 6 T cell receptor beta chains below, sequenced in a study of identical twins. Each CDR3 protein gets one entry after TCRdb re-called the 5' RACE reads with MiXCR. Here the sample spans under 1 million distinct CDR3 sequences, 9% to 15% being singletons. These data were also filed under a second study, of yellow fever vaccine responses in identical twins.

The sequencing sample was made of PBMCs. These receptors were collected from a woman younger than 30 in good health.

This chain connects TRBV29-1 to TRBJ2-2; D is ambiguous. The germline V gene has CDR1 SQVTM and CDR2 ANQGSEA. This CDR3 region has 14 residues. The V gene lost 6 bases and the J gene lost 1 base, with 12 bases spanning the gap. As DNA, the CDR3 is TGCAGCGTGCGAAGCCTAGGGAACACCGGGGAGCTGTTTTTT. It is translated as CSVRSLGNTGELFF.

This clonotype was seen more than once but under ten times. The chain carries TRBV10-3 and TRBJ1-5, with 10 nucleotides matching TRBD1. The CDR3 is 15 amino acids. V shed 5 bases, J shed 2 bases, and the junction held 3 bases outside the gene matches. Germline-derived CDR1 and CDR2 are ENHRY and SYGVKD. CDR3 protein: CAISPGQGGNQPQHF. For the CDR3, the DNA is TGTGCCATCAGTCCCGGACAGGGGGGCAATCAGCCCCAGCATTTT.

This clonotype was recorded many times. The chain couples TRBV28 to TRBJ1-2; D not resolved. V lost 2 bases and J 4 bases, leaving 8 bases between the germline ends. The V gene's germline CDR1 is MDHEN and CDR2 SYDVKM. CDR3 length: 13 residues. CDR3 nucleotide sequence: TGTGCCAGCAGTTTAGCATTATCCTATGGCTACACCTTC. It translates to CASSLALSYGYTF.

The chain employs TRBV20-1 and TRBJ1-5; the D gene is possibly TRBD1 (5 bases). V lost 0 bases to trimming and J lost 1 base, with 7 bases between them. Germline values: CDR1 DFQATT, CDR2 SNEGSKA (reference sequence). The CDR3 length is 14 residues. The CDR3: CSARDPGSNQPQHF. The CDR3 DNA reads TGCAGTGCTAGAGACCCAGGGAGCAATCAGCCCCAGCATTTT.

This clonotype was recorded many times. The gene calls are TRBV3-1 and TRBJ1-6; maybe TRBD1 (5 bases). Trimming took off 1 base at V and 10 bases at J, with 17 bases between the two ends. The CDR3 runs 16 residues. Germline V gives CDR1 LGHDT, CDR2 YNNKEL (reference sequence). The CDR3, as DNA: TGTGCCAGCAGCCAAGTCCCATTAGGCTCAGGGTCACCCCTCCACTTT. Its protein product is CASSQVPLGSGSPLHF.

A few counts support this clonotype. The gene calls are TRBV20-1 and TRBJ1-1; D unclear. CDR3 length equals 12 residues. The germline V gene encodes CDR1 DFQATT and CDR2 SNEGSKA (reference sequence). V was trimmed by 3 bases and J by 4 bases, leaving 9 bases between them. The CDR3 DNA sequence: TGCAGTGCTAGTAGGAGTCCCACTGAAGCTTTCTTT. Protein product: CSASRSPTEAFF.